These 30 T cell receptor beta chains originate from one sample sequenced in a study of CD4+ T cells in melanoma. Libraries were prepared by immunoSEQ multiplex PCR; TCRdb keeps only in-frame clonotypes and omits some of them. The sample has approximately 16,000 clones, approximately 80% seen once. Sequencing was done on a sample of cells from a culture (not recorded whether cultured in vitro). These receptors came from a human donor with melanoma.

The V gene is TRBV10-3, the J gene TRBJ1-2; 7 nucleotides align to TRBD1. CDR1 is ENHRY and CDR2 is SYGVKD in the germline V gene. After removal of 3 bases from V and 3 bases from J, the junction contained 13 bases not matched to a gene. This CDR3 spans 17 amino acids. CDR3 protein: CAISDNGDRFSDYGYTF. CDR3 sequence (DNA): TGTGCCATCAGTGATAATGGGGACAGATTTTCCGACTATGGCTACACCTTC.

This clone was recorded only once. The chain couples TRBV5-1 to TRBJ2-5; D perhaps matches TRBD1 (5 bases). The CDR3 has 15 amino acids. Trimming removed 0 bases from V and 3 bases from J, with 12 bases in between. Germline V gene sequence: CDR1 SGHRS, CDR2 YFSETQ. The DNA for the CDR3 is TGCGCCAGCAGCTTGGCCCCGACAGCTAAAGAGACCCAGTACTTC. The encoded protein is CASSLAPTAKETQYF.

The J gene is TRBJ1-6, the V gene TRBV9; D remains ambiguous. The germline V and J ends were trimmed by 3 bases and 0 bases, with 7 bases remaining between them. The CDR3 consists of 15 residues. Germline CDR1 reads SGDLS; CDR2 reads YYNGEE. The CDR3 region has the DNA TGTGCCAGCAGCGAGTGGGGCTCCTATAATTCACCCCTCCACTTT. It codes for CASSEWGSYNSPLHF.

This clone occurred a few times. V and J are TRBV11-1 and TRBJ2-7, with 7 bases that match TRBD1. J gave up 3 bases and V 5 bases, and 7 bases lay outside the gene matches. This CDR3 region has 14 residues. From germline, CDR1 is SGHAT and CDR2 FQDESV (reference sequence). This CDR3 reads CASSVGQRVYEQYF. The CDR3 DNA follows: TGTGCCAGCAGCGTGGGACAGAGAGTCTACGAGCAGTACTTC. Combining the CDR3 with reference TRBV11-1 and TRBJ2-7 gives the whole variable domain EAEVAQSPRYKITEKSQAVAFWCDPISGHATLYWYRQILGQGPELLVQFQDESVVDDSQLPKDRFSAERLKGVDSTLKIQPAELGDSAMYLCASSVGQRVYEQYFGPGTRLTVT.

The V gene is TRBV19, the J gene TRBJ2-6; D might be TRBD1 or TRBD2, each matching 5 bases. Germline lookup yields CDR1 LNHDA and CDR2 SQIVND (reference sequence). This CDR3 has 16 residues. Trimming pared 7 bases from V and 4 bases from J, leaving 17 bases between. CDR3 sequence (DNA): TGTGCCAGTAATCGCCGCCCAGGGACGGGGGCCAACGTCCTGACTTTC. This gives the protein CASNRRPGTGANVLTF.

J is TRBJ2-7 and V is TRBV10-1; D gene ambiguous. The CDR3 totals 13 residues. Germline V lookup: CDR1 WNHNN, CDR2 SYGVQD (reference sequence). The ends were cut back, 8 bases at V and 3 bases at J, with 14 bases in the middle. This CDR3 is CASSLEPFYEQYF. CDR3 nucleotides: TGCGCCAGCTCGCTCGAACCGTTCTACGAGCAGTACTTC.

As to this clone: A junction end diverges from the germline sequence, so it may reflect a read error. CDR3 residues: CASSLRGGPSYERYF. The CDR3 nucleotides are TGCGCCAGCAGCTTGCGCGGGGGCCCTTCCTACGAGCGGTACTTC. V is TRBV5-1 and J is TRBJ2-7; D might be TRBD2 (7 bases). Germline assignment: CDR1 SGHRS and CDR2 YFSETQ. This CDR3 is 15 amino acids long.

CDR3 residues: CAISPQPTINPHGYTF. The CDR3 DNA follows: TGTGCCATCAGTCCACAGCCGACCATAAACCCTCACGGCTACACCTTC. The chain carries TRBV10-3 and TRBJ1-2; D not resolved. The CDR3 loop spans 16 amino acids. Trimming took 5 bases from V and 8 from J, leaving 24 bases between them. The germline V gene encodes CDR1 ENHRY and CDR2 SYGVKD.

This clone was seen a few times. This chain joins TRBV7-9 and TRBJ2-3, with D hard to call. Trimming took 1 base from V and 2 from J, leaving 7 bases between them. Germline CDR1 SEHNR, CDR2 FQNEAQ (reference sequence). This CDR3 has 14 residues. The CDR3 sequence: CASSLGLPTDTQYF. CDR3 nucleotide sequence: TGTGCCAGCAGCTTAGGCTTACCCACAGATACGCAGTATTTT.

The chain recombines TRBV5-1 with TRBJ2-1, with D maybe TRBD2 (5 bases). The CDR3 loop spans 17 amino acids. Trimming removed 10 bases from V and 4 bases from J, with 27 bases in between. Germline V lookup: CDR1 SGHRS, CDR2 YFSETQ. CDR3 amino acids: CAYGKGSDGSGYNEQFF. CDR3 DNA sequence: TGCGCCTACGGGAAAGGGTCGGATGGATCGGGTTACAATGAGCAGTTCTTC.

This clone was detected only a few times. The chain recombines TRBV7-2 with TRBJ2-7, with D perhaps given as TRBD1 or TRBD2 (5 bases each). Trimming pared 5 bases from V and 2 bases from J, leaving 10 bases between. The germline gives CDR1 SGHTA, CDR2 FQGNSA. The CDR3 totals 13 residues. Here the CDR3 reads CASSPMGAYEQYF. CDR3 DNA sequence: TGTGCCAGCAGCCCAATGGGGGCCTACGAGCAGTACTTC.

The chain combines TRBV29-1 with TRBJ2-3; a weak D match, TRBD2 (5 bases). Germline-derived CDR1 and CDR2 are SQVTM and ANQGSEA. This CDR3 has 13 amino acids. V was cut by 4 bases and J by 3 bases, with 11 bases left in between. CDR3 coding DNA: TGCAGCGTTGCGGGGAGATTGACAGATACGCAGTATTTT. It encodes CSVAGRLTDTQYF.

The chain recombines TRBV7-9 with TRBJ1-1; D unresolved. Looked up from germline, CDR1 is SEHNR and CDR2 is FQNEAQ (reference sequence). There are 17 residues in the CDR3. The V end lost 5 bases, the J end lost 1 base, and 20 bases lay between the germline ends. CDR3 in amino acids: CASSPPFRQKPNTEAFF. In nucleotides, the CDR3 is TGTGCCAGCAGCCCTCCGTTCCGTCAGAAACCGAACACTGAAGCTTTCTTT.

The genes are TRBV5-1 and TRBJ2-2, with 7 bases fitting TRBD2. The germline CDR1 and CDR2 sequences are SGHRS and YFSETQ. The CDR3 runs to 14 residues. The J segment lost 5 bases and the V segment lost 3 bases, leaving 4 bases of the junction unmatched. Here the CDR3 DNA reads TGCGCCAGCAGCTGGGAGGGCGGGACCGGGGAGCTGTTTTTT. This gives the protein CASSWEGGTGELFF.

V usage is TRBV10-2 and J usage is TRBJ1-2; D is unclear. Trimming stripped 4 bases from V and 6 bases from J, with 12 bases between. The germline V gene encodes CDR1 WSHSY and CDR2 SAAADI. The CDR3 length is 13 residues. CDR3 amino acids: CASSGLSQDGYTF. The CDR3 DNA is TGCGCCAGCAGTGGTCTCTCGCAGGATGGCTACACCTTC.

J is TRBJ1-6 and V is TRBV5-1, with 8 positions matching TRBD1. J gave up 10 bases and V 5 bases, and 14 bases lay outside the gene matches. The germline CDR1 and CDR2 sequences are SGHRS and YFSETQ. The CDR3 is made up of 16 amino acids. The CDR3 DNA sequence: TGCGCCAGCAGACGTGAGACAGGGGAAAAGGGGTCACCCCTCCACTTT. It encodes CASRRETGEKGSPLHF.

This clone was picked up a small number of times. V and J are TRBV11-2 and TRBJ1-4, with 7 bases that match TRBD1. Germline V lookup: CDR1 SGHAT, CDR2 FQNNGV. This CDR3 region has 16 residues. V lost 3 bases and J lost 6; bases outside the gene matches: 10. This chain's CDR3 is CASSFQGRGRDEKLFF. CDR3 bases: TGTGCCAGCAGCTTCCAGGGGAGGGGGCGCGATGAAAAACTGTTTTTT.

The chain combines TRBV9 with TRBJ1-1, with D unresolved. Trimming left V 4 bases short and J 0 bases short, with 7 bases between. CDR3 length: 13 residues. Germline V lookup: CDR1 SGDLS, CDR2 YYNGEE. CDR3 in DNA: TGTGCCAGCAGCAGAGGCATGAACACTGAAGCTTTCTTT. This sequence encodes CASSRGMNTEAFF.

This rearrangement joins TRBV30 to TRBJ1-5, with D unresolved. The germline V and J ends were trimmed by 0 bases and 7 bases, with 10 bases remaining between them. The CDR3 contains 13 residues. The germline V gene has CDR1 GTSNPN and CDR2 SVGIG (reference sequence). The CDR3 here is CAWSVRDRQPQHF. CDR3 nucleotides: TGTGCCTGGAGTGTACGGGATAGACAGCCCCAGCATTTT.

The DNA for the CDR3 is TGCGCCAGTGGAAGTGGGGGCCCCACTTACGAGCAGTACTTC. Protein product: CASGSGGPTYEQYF. V is TRBV5-1 and J is TRBJ2-7; a possible D gene is TRBD1 (6 bases). Trimming shortened V by 8 bases and J by 4 bases, and 19 bases separated the two germline ends. The length of the CDR3 is 14 residues. Germline values: CDR1 SGHRS, CDR2 YFSETQ. The complete variable domain, with remaining parts taken from reference TRBV5-1 and TRBJ2-7, reads KAGVTQTPRYLIKTRGQQVTLSCSPISGHRSVSWYQQTPGQGLQFLFEYFSETQRNKGNFPGRFSGRQFSNSRSEMNVSTLELGDSALYLCASGSGGPTYEQYFGPGTRLTVT.

The chain links TRBV6-5 to TRBJ1-2, with 11 positions matching TRBD1. The CDR3 extends over 15 amino acids. Germline V gene lookup returns CDR1 MNHEY and CDR2 SVGAGI. V dropped 2 bases and J dropped 4; count of bases not matched to a gene: 3. The CDR3 reads CASSYAGQGAYGYTF. CDR3 in DNA: TGTGCCAGCAGTTACGCCGGACAGGGGGCCTATGGCTACACCTTC.

This sequence joins TRBV30 and TRBJ1-6; possibly TRBD1 for D (6 bases). There are 13 residues in the CDR3. V dropped 0 bases and J dropped 10 bases, with 10 bases sitting between them. Per germline, CDR1 GTSNPN and CDR2 SVGIG (reference sequence). The CDR3 DNA is TGTGCCTGGAGTGTAGGGGGTGGCTCACCCCTCCACTTT. This translates into CAWSVGGGSPLHF.

This sequence joins TRBV4-1 and TRBJ1-4, with no clear D. There are 16 residues in the CDR3. Trimming took 4 bases from V and 4 from J, leaving 16 bases between them. In germline, CDR1 is MGHRA, CDR2 YSYEKL. CDR3 loop: CASSPPLVGRNEKLFF. CDR3 nucleotide sequence: TGCGCCAGCAGCCCACCGTTGGTAGGCCGTAATGAAAAACTGTTTTTT.

The chain links TRBV30 to TRBJ1-2, with 12 bases that match TRBD1. Germline loops: CDR1 GTSNPN, CDR2 SVGIG (reference sequence). The CDR3 covers 17 residues. V dropped 2 bases and J dropped 2; count of bases not matched to a gene: 9. CDR3: CAWSPWDRGRLNYGYTF. The CDR3 DNA follows: TGTGCCTGGAGTCCCTGGGACAGGGGGCGCCTGAACTATGGCTACACCTTC.

The chain recombines TRBV19 with TRBJ1-5; D not resolved. V lost 6 bases and J 0 bases, leaving 12 bases between the germline ends. CDR1 and CDR2 (germline): LNHDA, SQIVND (reference sequence). This CDR3 spans 15 amino acids. CDR3 residues: CASSPSPYSNQPQHF. The CDR3 nucleotides read TGTGCCAGTAGCCCCAGCCCCTATAGCAATCAGCCCCAGCATTTT.

The chain carries TRBV18 and TRBJ1-4; D is ambiguous. The CDR3 contains 14 residues. CDR1 is KGHSH, CDR2 LQKENI, per germline. The germline V and J ends were trimmed by 5 bases and 10 bases, with 17 bases remaining between them. CDR3 nucleotides: TGTGCCAGCTCATTCTCGGGTAGGGAAGGAAAACTGTTTTTT. It yields the protein CASSFSGREGKLFF.

The chain has TRBV5-6 and TRBJ2-5; TRBD1 matches at 10 bases. J gave up 1 base and V 4 bases, and 7 bases lay outside the gene matches. The CDR3 extends over 16 amino acids. Looked up from germline, CDR1 is SGHDT and CDR2 is YYEEEE. This chain's CDR3 is CASSMWGTGVQETQYF. In DNA form, the CDR3 reads TGTGCCAGCAGCATGTGGGGGACAGGGGTCCAAGAGACCCAGTACTTC.

J is TRBJ2-7 and V is TRBV18; 11 nucleotides align to TRBD2. Germline CDR1 KGHSH, CDR2 LQKENI. The V gene end was trimmed by 2 bases and the J gene end by 5 bases; junction bases not matched to a gene: 8. This CDR3 spans 16 amino acids. The CDR3 DNA sequence: TGTGCCAGCTCACCAGTCGGGCTAGCGGGGGGTAACGAGCAGTACTTC. It is translated as CASSPVGLAGGNEQYF.

This sequence joins TRBV6-1 and TRBJ2-3; D is unresolved. This CDR3 is built from 13 residues. Trimming removed 7 bases from V and 2 bases from J, with 10 bases in between. Germline lookup yields CDR1 MNHNS and CDR2 SASEGT. In DNA form, the CDR3 reads TGTGCCAGCACCGGCCTGTACACAGATACGCAGTATTTT. This encodes CASTGLYTDTQYF.

The chain recombines TRBV19 with TRBJ2-1, with D possibly TRBD2 on 5 matching bases. There are 13 residues in the CDR3. Germline CDR1 is LNHDA and CDR2 is SQIVND (reference sequence). Trimming took off 3 bases at V and 9 bases at J, with 12 bases between the two ends. The CDR3, as DNA: TGTGCCAGTAGTATTAACGGGGTTGCTGAGCAGTTCTTC. This encodes CASSINGVAEQFF.